These 28 T cell receptor beta chains share one sample of origin, sequenced in a study of HIV-infected patients and healthy controls. Roughly three months, about 14 weeks, into antiretroviral therapy, follow-up blood was collected. All unsorted peripheral T cells were captured because whole blood was used without fractionation. cDNA was made from around 0.45 ug RNA using alpha and beta constant primers. Each of the alpha and beta chains got its own library through chain-specific third strand synthesis with indices. TCRdb recomputed calls from the 5' RACE reads with MiXCR, one row per CDR3 protein. The sample lists roughly 9,000 distinct CDR3 sequences, 7.5% to 9.5% occurring once. The sequenced sample was blood, obtained during antiretroviral therapy. The receptors derive from an adult with HIV infection.

By frequency in the sample, this clonotype is medium-sized. This rearrangement joins TRBV19 to TRBJ1-1, with D possibly TRBD1 on 5 matching bases. CDR1 and CDR2 from the germline V gene are LNHDA and SQIVND (reference sequence). With 3 bases removed from V and 4 bases from J, the gap between germline ends came to 18 bases. The CDR3 is 16 residues long. The CDR3 here is CASSIRGTGFVTEAFF. DNA of the CDR3: TGTGCCAGTAGTATTAGGGGAACCGGTTTCGTCACTGAAGCTTTCTTT.

In its sample, this clonotype ranks as medium-sized. The rearrangement links TRBV5-1 to TRBJ1-1; 7 positions agree with TRBD1. J gave up 3 bases and V 7 bases, and 6 bases lay outside the gene matches. Germline assignment: CDR1 SGHRS and CDR2 YFSETQ. CDR3 size: 13 residues. The CDR3 coding sequence is TGCGCCAGCTACTCAGGGGGGGACACTGAAGCTTTCTTT. As protein: CASYSGGDTEAFF.

The rearrangement links TRBV15 to TRBJ1-6; 8 nucleotides agree with TRBD1. The V and J ends lost 1 base and 6 bases, in that order; junction bases with no gene match: 8. The CDR3 runs 17 residues. Germline-derived CDR1 and CDR2 are LNHNV and YYDKDF (reference sequence). The CDR3 region is CATSRGPGQVPNSPLHF. CDR3 coding DNA: TGTGCCACCAGCAGAGGCCCGGGACAGGTCCCTAATTCACCCCTCCACTTT. Based on the CDR3 plus reference TRBV15 and TRBJ1-6, the full variable domain is DAMVIQNPRYQVTQFGKPVTLSCSQTLNHNVMYWYQQKSSQAPKLLFHYYDKDFNNEADTPDNFQSRRPNTSFCFLDIRSPGLGDTAMYLCATSRGPGQVPNSPLHFGNGTRLTVT.

This clonotype has only a few counts. The CDR3 nucleotides are TGTGCCAGCAGATACACGGACAGGGAATATTCACCCCTCCACTTT. Translating gives CASRYTDREYSPLHF. The genes are TRBV12-3 or TRBV12-4 and TRBJ1-6; 8 bases agree with TRBD1. There are 15 residues in the CDR3. Trimming at V came to 6 bases and at J to 8 bases, leaving 9 bases not matched to a gene.

This clonotype was detected many times. The chain employs TRBV15 and TRBJ1-5, with a weak D call TRBD1 (5 bases). Looked up from germline, CDR1 is LNHNV and CDR2 is YYDKDF (reference sequence). V lost 4 bases, J lost 5 bases, and 9 bases lay in between. The length of the CDR3 is 13 residues. The CDR3 is CATSKGSHQPQHF. The CDR3 DNA reads as TGTGCCACCAGCAAGGGGAGCCATCAGCCCCAGCATTTT.

There are many counts of this clonotype. The J gene is TRBJ1-1, the V gene TRBV2; D may be TRBD1 (6 bases). CDR1 is SNHLY and CDR2 is FYNNEI in the germline V gene. The ends were cut back, 8 bases at V and 0 bases at J, with 13 bases in the middle. The CDR3 totals 14 residues. The CDR3 region is CASWQTGLNTEAFF. In DNA, the CDR3 is TGTGCCAGCTGGCAGACAGGATTGAACACTGAAGCTTTCTTT.

This clonotype was counted a few times. V is TRBV12-3 or TRBV12-4 and J is TRBJ1-3, with a possible D match to TRBD1 (5 bases). The V end lost 3 bases, the J end lost 0 bases, and 9 bases lay between the germline ends. The CDR3 covers 15 residues. CDR3 in DNA: TGTGCCAGCAGTTTTCAGGGCCACTCTGGAAACACCATATATTTT. Translation gives CASSFQGHSGNTIYF.

This clonotype occurred many times. The chain is built from TRBV10-3 and TRBJ2-2, with D perhaps TRBD1 (6 bases). V was cut by 8 bases and J by 0 bases, with 13 bases left in between. This CDR3 contains 15 residues. CDR1 and CDR2 from the germline V gene are ENHRY and SYGVKD. The CDR3 coding sequence is TGTGCCATCGGAGTAGGGGGAGCGAACACCGGGGAGCTGTTTTTT. Its translation is CAIGVGGANTGELFF.

This clonotype was seen ten or more times. The chain carries TRBV6-5 and TRBJ2-7; 11 nucleotides line up with TRBD2. The germline V gene encodes CDR1 MNHEY and CDR2 SVGAGI. The CDR3 spans 14 residues. The V gene end was trimmed by 9 bases and the J gene end by 3 bases; junction bases not matched to a gene: 7. CDR3 region: CASTSGSWFYEQYF. The CDR3 nucleotides are TGTGCCAGTACTAGCGGGAGTTGGTTCTACGAGCAGTACTTC.

This clonotype has at least ten counts. CDR3 nucleotide sequence: TGTGCCAGCAGCTCTAAGACAGGGTTTACTGAAGCTTTCTTT. Protein: CASSSKTGFTEAFF. This chain links TRBV7-9 with TRBJ1-1; the match to TRBD1 covers 7 bases. CDR3 size: 14 residues. Trimming cost V 4 bases and J 5 bases; bases outside gene matches: 7. CDR1 SEHNR and CDR2 FQNEAQ come from the germline V gene (reference sequence).

The chain carries TRBV7-9 and TRBJ2-3; TRBD2 aligns across 10 bases. The V and J ends lost 4 bases and 6 bases, in that order; junction bases with no gene match: 10. The length of the CDR3 is 16 residues. CDR1 and CDR2 (germline): SEHNR, FQNEAQ (reference sequence). The CDR3 DNA is TGTGCCAGCAGCTGGGTGGAAACTAGCGGGGCGGATACGCAGTATTTT. Protein: CASSWVETSGADTQYF.

This clonotype came up many times. V gene TRBV12-3 or TRBV12-4 combines with J gene TRBJ2-1; 9 bases agree with TRBD2. With 7 bases clipped from V and 6 bases from J, the junction kept 7 bases outside the gene matches. This CDR3 spans 14 amino acids. As DNA, the CDR3 is TGTGCCAGCACGGCAGCGGGGGGCACCAATGAGCAGTTCTTC. Its translation is CASTAAGGTNEQFF.

In its sample, this clonotype was seen many times. The junction does not match germline at one end; this may be a read error. V and J are TRBV5-1 and TRBJ2-2; D tentatively reads TRBD1 or TRBD2 (5 bases each). Germline V lookup: CDR1 SGHRS, CDR2 YFSETQ. CDR3 size: 16 residues. CDR3 protein: CASSWGMVAKTGELFF. For the CDR3, the DNA is TGCGCCAGCAGCTGGGGGATGGTAGCGAAGACCGGGGAGCTGTTTTTT.

By share, this clonotype counts as medium-sized. The chain employs TRBV19 and TRBJ1-1; TRBD1 matches at 7 bases. Germline-derived CDR1 and CDR2 are LNHDA and SQIVND (reference sequence). The J segment lost 1 base and the V segment lost 6 bases, leaving 2 bases of the junction unmatched. The CDR3 runs 13 residues. CDR3 sequence (DNA): TGTGCCAGTAGGACAGGGCCGAACACTGAAGCTTTCTTT. Amino acids: CASRTGPNTEAFF.

Many counts were recorded for this clonotype. The V and J genes are TRBV4-1 and TRBJ2-3; D may be TRBD1 (6 bases). CDR1 MGHRA and CDR2 YSYEKL come from the germline V gene. V was shortened by 3 bases and J by 4 bases, with 14 bases between the two germline ends. The CDR3 is made up of 15 amino acids. This chain's CDR3 is CASSQRTDSADTQYF. CDR3 sequence (DNA): TGCGCCAGCAGCCAGAGGACAGACTCGGCAGATACGCAGTATTTT.

This clonotype was detected ten times or more. V is TRBV10-2 and J is TRBJ2-7, with 9 nucleotides matching TRBD2. The V segment lost 5 bases and the J segment 0 bases; nucleotides outside the gene matches: 5. Germline V gene sequence: CDR1 WSHSY, CDR2 SAAADI. CDR3 length equals 15 residues. The CDR3 DNA reads as TGCGCCAGCAGTCAGGGACTAGCTAACTCCTACGAGCAGTACGTC. Residues: CASSQGLANSYEQYV.

The gene calls are TRBV11-3 and TRBJ1-1, with unresolved D. Germline CDR1 reads SGHNT; CDR2 reads YENEEA. Trimming took 5 bases from V and 4 from J, leaving 14 bases between them. The CDR3 runs to 14 residues. The CDR3 is CASSPSSGRTEAFF. The CDR3 nucleotides are TGTGCCAGCAGCCCCAGTTCCGGGCGCACTGAAGCTTTCTTT.

This clonotype was seen ten or more times. The rearrangement uses TRBV27 and TRBJ1-2, with TRBD1 as a possible D gene (6 bases). Germline values: CDR1 MNHEY, CDR2 SMNVEV (reference sequence). The CDR3 extends over 19 amino acids. V lost 7 bases to trimming and J lost 2 bases, with 29 bases between them. The CDR3 loop reads CASTSGLSGRGSMNYGYTF. CDR3 nucleotide sequence: TGTGCCAGCACCTCCGGGTTATCGGGCAGGGGCAGCATGAACTATGGCTACACCTTC.

By proportion, this clonotype is medium-sized. The rearrangement links TRBV11-2 to TRBJ2-1; 15 nucleotides align to TRBD2. The CDR3 runs 22 residues. The trim removed 7 bases at V and 0 bases at J, leaving 19 bases unmatched. CDR1 and CDR2 from the germline V gene are SGHAT and FQNNGV. CDR3 region: CASTRGYRTSGRAESSYNEQFF. The CDR3 DNA follows: TGTGCCAGCACCCGAGGGTATAGGACTAGCGGGAGGGCCGAAAGCTCCTACAATGAGCAGTTCTTC.

This clonotype is medium-sized (0.01 to 0.1%) within its sample. V gene TRBV5-1 combines with J gene TRBJ1-2; no firm D call. Germline V lookup: CDR1 SGHRS, CDR2 YFSETQ. Deletions cut 0 bases from V and 5 bases from J, with 8 bases between. The CDR3 runs to 13 residues. The CDR3 spells CASSLEPSYGYTF. CDR3 nucleotide sequence: TGCGCCAGCAGCTTGGAACCGTCATATGGCTACACCTTC.

This clonotype was found many times. This chain connects TRBV7-8 to TRBJ2-3, with 7 bases that match TRBD2. This CDR3 spans 15 amino acids. Looked up from germline, CDR1 is SGHVS and CDR2 is FQNEAQ. The junction had 5 bases not matched to a gene; V was cut back by 0 bases and J by 5 bases. The CDR3 region has the DNA TGTGCCAGCAGCTTAGCGGGAGGGCGACAAGATACGCAGTATTTT. Amino acids: CASSLAGGRQDTQYF.

Within the sample, this clonotype is medium-sized (0.01 to 0.1%). The chain has TRBV25-1 and TRBJ1-1; possible D gene TRBD1, 5 bases. CDR1 MGHDK and CDR2 SYGVNS come from the germline V gene. Trimming left V 2 bases short and J 5 bases short, with 12 bases between. The CDR3 covers 14 residues. CDR3 sequence reads: CASSERVGGTEAFF. CDR3 bases: TGTGCCAGCAGTGAACGGGTCGGGGGGACTGAAGCTTTCTTT.

This clonotype has at least ten counts. This chain links TRBV2 with TRBJ2-3, with D hard to call. CDR3 size: 16 residues. The germline V gene has CDR1 SNHLY and CDR2 FYNNEI. Trimming stripped 3 bases from V and 0 bases from J, with 13 bases between. In DNA form, the CDR3 reads TGTGCCAGCAGTGACGGACCGCATTTCAGCACAGATACGCAGTATTTT. Translation: CASSDGPHFSTDTQYF. The variable domain in full, with the rest retrieved from reference TRBV2 and TRBJ2-3, is EPEVTQTPSHQVTQMGQEVILRCVPISNHLYFYWYRQILGQKVEFLVSFYNNEISEKSEIFDDQFSVERPDGSNFTLKIRSTKLEDSAMYFCASSDGPHFSTDTQYFGPGTRLTVL.

This chain links TRBV5-5 with TRBJ1-1, with D uncertain. V gave up 0 bases and J gave up 4 bases, with 10 bases separating them. The CDR3 is made up of 14 amino acids. Germline V gives CDR1 SGHKS, CDR2 YYEKEE (reference sequence). The CDR3 DNA is TGTGCCAGCAGCTTGGACACCTTCGGCACTGAAGCTTTCTTT. Its translation: CASSLDTFGTEAFF.

This clonotype was recorded at least ten times. The chain uses TRBV2 and TRBJ2-7, with 12 bases matching TRBD2. The CDR3 totals 16 residues. Germline CDR1 is SNHLY and CDR2 is FYNNEI. V lost 1 base and J lost 2; bases outside the gene matches: 3. The CDR3 protein is CASSEELAGGPYEQYF. The CDR3 DNA follows: TGTGCCAGCAGTGAAGAACTAGCGGGAGGACCCTACGAGCAGTACTTC.

This clonotype was detected a few times. The rearrangement uses TRBV30 and TRBJ2-7; maybe TRBD2 (5 bases). CDR3 length: 16 amino acids. Germline CDR1 is GTSNPN and CDR2 is SVGIG (reference sequence). V was pared by 0 bases and J by 0 bases, with 15 bases between. The CDR3: CAWSVPRGKSSYEQYF. CDR3 DNA: TGTGCCTGGAGTGTACCTCGGGGAAAGAGCTCCTACGAGCAGTACTTC.

The chain employs TRBV4-2 and TRBJ2-5, with 9 bases aligning to TRBD2. J gave up 2 bases and V 0 bases, and 13 bases lay outside the gene matches. Germline CDR1 is LGHNA and CDR2 is YNFKEQ. The CDR3 sequence is 19 residues long. The CDR3 spells CASSQDVQLRGGAQETQYF. CDR3 nucleotide sequence: TGTGCCAGCAGCCAAGATGTACAACTGCGGGGGGGGGCTCAAGAGACCCAGTACTTC.

The count of this clonotype is one. The CDR3 DNA follows: TGCAGTGCTAGCGCAGGCCAAGAGACCCAGTACTTC. Its protein is CSASAGQETQYF. The chain carries TRBV20-1 and TRBJ2-5, with unresolved D. The CDR3 is 12 amino acids. The V end lost 3 bases, the J end lost 1 base, and 6 bases lay between the germline ends. Germline CDR1 is DFQATT and CDR2 is SNEGSKA (reference sequence).